These 10 T cell receptor beta chains were sequenced from one sample in a study of T cell repertoires in cytomegalovirus infection. No cognate antigen is known for these TCRs. From the reads, TCRdb called clonotypes with MiXCR, one entry per CDR3 protein. The data show 800,000 to 950,000 distinct CDR3 sequences, with about 33% seen just once and around 12% held by the top ten. The material sequenced was cultured CD8+ T cells from PBMCs, taken from culture after CMV antigen stimulation. The receptors stem from a human donor in good health (CMV status not recorded). Some clones in this sample may be carry-over from other donors' samples.

V and J are TRBV25-1 and TRBJ1-1; TRBD1 matches 9 bases. This CDR3 region has 15 residues. Germline V lookup: CDR1 MGHDK, CDR2 SYGVNS. The V and J ends lost 4 bases and 0 bases, in that order; junction bases with no gene match: 3. The CDR3 here is CASSVGQGMNTEAFF. CDR3 sequence (DNA): TGTGCCAGCAGTGTAGGACAGGGGATGAACACTGAAGCTTTCTTT.

Only a few counts were recorded for this clonotype. This sequence joins TRBV7-2 and TRBJ2-3; D is undetermined. V lost 5 bases to trimming and J lost 2 bases, with 11 bases between them. Germline CDR1 and CDR2: SGHTA and FQGNSA. The CDR3 covers 14 residues. The CDR3 protein is CASSPGHYTDTQYF. The CDR3 coding sequence is TGTGCCAGCAGCCCCGGCCACTACACAGATACGCAGTATTTT.

The gene calls are TRBV20-1 and TRBJ2-1; D is tentatively TRBD1 or TRBD2 (6 bases each). Looked up from germline, CDR1 is DFQATT and CDR2 is SNEGSKA (reference sequence). Trimming cost V 3 bases and J 6 bases, with 15 bases left between them. CDR3 size: 14 residues. In DNA, the CDR3 is TGCAGTGCTAGTGCCGGGGGCCAGGTCAATGAGCAGTTCTTC. Its protein is CSASAGGQVNEQFF.

This clonotype is termed medium-sized. The chain joins TRBV28 to TRBJ2-1; TRBD1 matches at 7 bases. Germline V gives CDR1 MDHEN, CDR2 SYDVKM. The length of the CDR3 is 13 residues. V shed 6 bases and J 8 bases; nucleotides not matched to a gene: 7. The CDR3: CASRYNRGYEQFF. The CDR3 bases are TGTGCCAGCAGATATAACAGGGGCTATGAGCAGTTCTTC.

This chain joins TRBV20-1 and TRBJ1-6; the match to TRBD1 covers 11 bases. V lost 5 bases, J lost 8 bases, and 8 bases stayed unmatched. The CDR3 runs 15 residues. The germline gives CDR1 DFQATT, CDR2 SNEGSKA (reference sequence). The CDR3 loop reads CSAPWDRGFDSPLHF. CDR3 bases: TGCAGTGCTCCCTGGGACAGGGGGTTTGATTCACCCCTCCACTTT.

V gene TRBV7-9 combines with J gene TRBJ2-1; D may correspond to TRBD1 or TRBD2 (5 bases each). The CDR3 runs 14 residues. The V gene lost 6 bases and the J gene lost 2 bases, with 11 bases spanning the gap. Germline V gene data show CDR1 as SEHNR and CDR2 as FQNEAQ (reference sequence). This chain's CDR3 is CASRGRGAYNEQFF. The CDR3 bases are TGTGCCAGCAGAGGGCGAGGGGCCTACAATGAGCAGTTCTTC.

This clonotype was counted many times. The chain joins TRBV12-3 or TRBV12-4 to TRBJ1-3; D remains ambiguous. The V gene lost 9 bases and the J gene lost 0 bases, with 12 bases spanning the gap. The CDR3 is 14 residues long. The CDR3 sequence is CASSLGISGNTIYF. The CDR3 DNA sequence: TGTGCCAGTTCCTTGGGAATCTCTGGAAACACCATATATTTT.

This clonotype was seen a handful of times. The chain carries TRBV7-9 and TRBJ2-4, with D tentatively TRBD1 (6 bases). V lost 5 bases to trimming and J lost 8 bases, with 19 bases between them. CDR3 size: 15 residues. Germline loops: CDR1 SEHNR, CDR2 FQNEAQ (reference sequence). The CDR3 region has the DNA TGTGCCAGCAGCGGGAGAGGACAGCTAGGAGACATTCAGTACTTC. This gives the protein CASSGRGQLGDIQYF.

The V and J genes are TRBV28 and TRBJ2-1, with D perhaps TRBD1 (6 bases). CDR1 MDHEN and CDR2 SYDVKM come from the germline V gene. The V gene lost 4 bases and the J gene lost 8 bases, with 18 bases spanning the gap. This CDR3 contains 15 residues. This CDR3 reads CASSSLGNRVYEQFF. CDR3 DNA: TGTGCCAGCAGTTCCCTAGGTAACAGGGTCTATGAGCAGTTCTTC.

The V gene is TRBV7-8, the J gene TRBJ2-7; possibly TRBD1 or TRBD2 for D (5 bases each). The CDR3 loop spans 11 amino acids. Germline-derived CDR1 and CDR2 are SGHVS and FQNEAQ. Trimming stripped 4 bases from V and 7 bases from J, with 8 bases between. The CDR3 loop is CASSWGIEQYF. The CDR3 bases are TGTGCCAGCAGCTGGGGGATTGAGCAGTACTTC. The full variable domain, rest sourced from reference TRBV7-8 and TRBJ2-7, is GAGVSQSPRYKVAKRGQDVALRCDPISGHVSLFWYQQALGQGPEFLTYFQNEAQLDKSGLPSDRFFAERPEGSVSTLKIQRTQQEDSAVYLCASSWGIEQYFGPGTRLTVT.